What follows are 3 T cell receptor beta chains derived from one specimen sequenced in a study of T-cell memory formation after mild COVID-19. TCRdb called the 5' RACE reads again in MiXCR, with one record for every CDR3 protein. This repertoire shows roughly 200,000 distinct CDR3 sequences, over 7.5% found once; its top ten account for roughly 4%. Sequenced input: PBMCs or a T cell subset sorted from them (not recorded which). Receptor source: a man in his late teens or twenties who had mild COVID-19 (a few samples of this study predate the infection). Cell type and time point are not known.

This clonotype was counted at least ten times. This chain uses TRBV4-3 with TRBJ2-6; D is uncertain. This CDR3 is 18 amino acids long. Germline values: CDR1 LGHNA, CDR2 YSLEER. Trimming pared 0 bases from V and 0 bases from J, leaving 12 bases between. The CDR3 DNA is TGCGCCAGCAGCCAAGATTGGTTGCTGGGCTCTGGGGCCAACGTCCTGACTTTC. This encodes CASSQDWLLGSGANVLTF.

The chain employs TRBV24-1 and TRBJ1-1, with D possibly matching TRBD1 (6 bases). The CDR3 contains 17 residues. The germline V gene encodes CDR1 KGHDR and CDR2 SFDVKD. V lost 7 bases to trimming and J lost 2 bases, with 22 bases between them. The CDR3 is CATRQILLRGPNTEAFF. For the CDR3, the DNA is TGTGCCACCAGACAGATCCTCCTCAGGGGCCCCAACACTGAAGCTTTCTTT.

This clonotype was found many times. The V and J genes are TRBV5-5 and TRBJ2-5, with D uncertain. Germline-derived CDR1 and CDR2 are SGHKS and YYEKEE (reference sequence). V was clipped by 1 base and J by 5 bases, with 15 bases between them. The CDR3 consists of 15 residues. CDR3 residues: CASSLTAGRPETQYF. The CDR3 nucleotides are TGTGCCAGCAGCTTGACGGCAGGCAGACCTGAGACCCAGTACTTC.